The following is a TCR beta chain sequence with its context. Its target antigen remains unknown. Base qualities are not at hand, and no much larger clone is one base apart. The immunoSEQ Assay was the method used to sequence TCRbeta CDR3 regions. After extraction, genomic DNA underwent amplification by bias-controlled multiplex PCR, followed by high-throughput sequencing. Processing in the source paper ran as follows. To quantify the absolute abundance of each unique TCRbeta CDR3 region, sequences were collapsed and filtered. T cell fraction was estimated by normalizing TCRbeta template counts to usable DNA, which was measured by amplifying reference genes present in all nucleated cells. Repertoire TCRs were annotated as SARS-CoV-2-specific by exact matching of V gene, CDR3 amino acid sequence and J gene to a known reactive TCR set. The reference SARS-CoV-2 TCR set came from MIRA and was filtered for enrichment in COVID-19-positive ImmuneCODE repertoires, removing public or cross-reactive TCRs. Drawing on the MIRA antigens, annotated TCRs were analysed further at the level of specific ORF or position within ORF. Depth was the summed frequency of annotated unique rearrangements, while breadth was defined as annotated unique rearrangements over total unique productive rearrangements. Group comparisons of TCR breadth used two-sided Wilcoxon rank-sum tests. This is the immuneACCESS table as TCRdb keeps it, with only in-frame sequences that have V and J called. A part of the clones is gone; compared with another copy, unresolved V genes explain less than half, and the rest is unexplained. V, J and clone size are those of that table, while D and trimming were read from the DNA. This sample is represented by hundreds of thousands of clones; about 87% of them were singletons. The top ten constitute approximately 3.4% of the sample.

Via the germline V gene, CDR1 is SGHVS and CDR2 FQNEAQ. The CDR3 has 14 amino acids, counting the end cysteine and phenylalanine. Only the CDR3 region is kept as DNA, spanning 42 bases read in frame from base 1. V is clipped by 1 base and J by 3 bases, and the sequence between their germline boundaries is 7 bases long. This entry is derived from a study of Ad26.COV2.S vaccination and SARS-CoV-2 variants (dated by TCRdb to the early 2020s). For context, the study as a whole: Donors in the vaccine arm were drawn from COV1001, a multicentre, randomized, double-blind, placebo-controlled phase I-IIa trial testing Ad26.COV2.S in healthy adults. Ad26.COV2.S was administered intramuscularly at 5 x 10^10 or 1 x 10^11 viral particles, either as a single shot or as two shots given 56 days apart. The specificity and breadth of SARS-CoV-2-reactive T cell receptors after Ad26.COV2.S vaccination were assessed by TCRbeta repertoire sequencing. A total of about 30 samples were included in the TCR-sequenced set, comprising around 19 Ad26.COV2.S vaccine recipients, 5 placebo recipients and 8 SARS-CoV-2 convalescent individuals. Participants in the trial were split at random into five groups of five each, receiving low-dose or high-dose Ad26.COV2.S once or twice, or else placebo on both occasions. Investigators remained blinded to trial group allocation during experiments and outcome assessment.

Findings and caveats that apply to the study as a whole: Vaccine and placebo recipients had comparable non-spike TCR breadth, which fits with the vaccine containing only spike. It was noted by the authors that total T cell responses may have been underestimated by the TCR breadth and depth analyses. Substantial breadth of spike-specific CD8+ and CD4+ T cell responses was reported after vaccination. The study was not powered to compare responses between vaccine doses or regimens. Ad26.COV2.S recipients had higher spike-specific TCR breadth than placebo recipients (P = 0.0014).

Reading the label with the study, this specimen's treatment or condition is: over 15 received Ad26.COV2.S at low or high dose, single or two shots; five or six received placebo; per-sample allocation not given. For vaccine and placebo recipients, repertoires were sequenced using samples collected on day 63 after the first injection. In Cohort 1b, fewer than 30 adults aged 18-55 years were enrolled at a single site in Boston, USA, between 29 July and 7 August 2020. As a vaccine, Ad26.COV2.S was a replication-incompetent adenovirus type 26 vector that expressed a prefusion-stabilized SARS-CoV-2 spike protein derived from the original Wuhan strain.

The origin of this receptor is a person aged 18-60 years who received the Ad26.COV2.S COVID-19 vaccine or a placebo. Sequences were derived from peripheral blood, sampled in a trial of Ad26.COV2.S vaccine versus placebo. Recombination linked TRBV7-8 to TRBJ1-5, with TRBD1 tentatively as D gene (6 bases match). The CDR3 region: CASSLGGPNQPQHF. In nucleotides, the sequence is TGTGCCAGCAGCTTAGGGGGGCCCAATCAGCCCCAGCATTTT. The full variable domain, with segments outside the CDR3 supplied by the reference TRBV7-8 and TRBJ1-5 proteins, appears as GAGVSQSPRYKVAKRGQDVALRCDPISGHVSLFWYQQALGQGPEFLTYFQNEAQLDKSGLPSDRFFAERPEGSVSTLKIQRTQQEDSAVYLCASSLGGPNQPQHFGDGTRLSIL.